One sample yielded the 8 T cell receptor beta chains listed below, sequenced in a study of blood T cell repertoires in COVID-19. The method was immunoSEQ multiplex PCR; TCRdb's version includes in-frame clones alone and lacks a portion of them. This sample has 50,000 or so clones, with 65% to 90% found just once. The source material was peripheral blood. The source is a man aged 35 to 55 with acute or convalescent COVID-19.

This chain connects TRBV5-1 to TRBJ2-7; unclear D gene. Trimming removed 1 base from V and 7 bases from J, with 21 bases in between. The CDR3 covers 16 residues. The germline V gene has CDR1 SGHRS and CDR2 YFSETQ. CDR3 in DNA: TGCGCCAGCAGCTTGAGCAGTTATACGGCTTCCAGGGAGCAGTACTTC. This encodes CASSLSSYTASREQYF.

The gene calls are TRBV5-1 and TRBJ1-2; D uncertain. Germline CDR1 and CDR2: SGHRS and YFSETQ. The CDR3 has 15 residues. The V gene lost 0 bases and the J gene lost 8 bases, with 17 bases spanning the gap. DNA for the CDR3: TGCGCCAGCAGCTTGGAATCTACGGGGTCGGGAGGCTACACCTTC. It specifies CASSLESTGSGGYTF.

Of note for this clone: The limits of the CDR3 on the DNA are not certain, so only TCRdb's listed CDR3 is given. The CDR3 sequence: CASRDFGTGIHF. The V and J genes are TRBV28 and TRBJ1-5; the table's D call TRBD1 went unverified against the DNA. The CDR3 totals 12 residues, both ends included. The germline V gene has CDR1 MDHEN and CDR2 SYDVKM.

The chain joins TRBV12-3 or TRBV12-4 to TRBJ1-5; D gene ambiguous. The ends were cut back, 8 bases at V and 1 base at J, with 9 bases in the middle. The CDR3 has 13 residues. The CDR3 region has the DNA TGTGCCAGCGGAGAAGTGAGCAATCAGCCCCAGCATTTT. The encoded protein is CASGEVSNQPQHF.

The V call is TRBV3-1 (or the pseudogene TRBV3-2), the J call TRBJ1-3, with unresolved D. V lost 3 bases and J 0 bases, leaving 9 bases between the germline ends. Germline values: CDR1 LGHDT, CDR2 YNNKEL (reference sequence). CDR3 length: 15 amino acids. CDR3 DNA: TGTGCCAGCAGCCATGGGCCGAACTCTGGAAACACCATATATTTT. This codes for CASSHGPNSGNTIYF.

This chain connects TRBV10-1 to TRBJ1-4, with D unresolved. CDR1 WNHNN and CDR2 SYGVQD come from the germline V gene (reference sequence). The CDR3 contains 14 residues. Trimming pared 2 bases from V and 8 bases from J, leaving 12 bases between. CDR3 in amino acids: CASSEDRRGEKLFF. The CDR3 nucleotides are TGCGCCAGCAGTGAGGACCGCAGAGGGGAAAAACTGTTTTTT.

The V call is TRBV30, the J call TRBJ1-1, with 7 positions matching TRBD1. The J segment lost 2 bases and the V segment lost 7 bases, leaving 7 bases of the junction unmatched. This CDR3 has 13 amino acids. CDR1 and CDR2 (germline): GTSNPN, SVGIG (reference sequence). The CDR3 region is CASDRTGNTEAFF. CDR3 bases: TGTGCCTCCGACCGGACAGGTAACACTGAAGCTTTCTTT.

This chain links TRBV19 with TRBJ1-5, with D perhaps matching TRBD1 (5 bases). Germline V gene sequence: CDR1 LNHDA, CDR2 SQIVND (reference sequence). The length of the CDR3 is 15 residues. V was shortened by 3 bases and J by 7 bases, with 16 bases between the two germline ends. CDR3 sequence: CASSIKVAGIQPQHF. CDR3 DNA: TGTGCCAGTAGTATCAAAGTTGCAGGGATCCAGCCCCAGCATTTT.